The clone carrying this T cell receptor beta chain showed up just a few times. Its specificity is not known. This CDR3 contains 14 residues. V was shortened by 4 bases and J by 5 bases, with 14 bases between the two germline ends. Healthy Caucasian individuals from Russia aged about 6 to 95 were enrolled as donors. Then a second PCR, running roughly 7 to 12 cycles, was carried out with a sample-barcoded 5' primer and a J-beta primer mix. From the 5' RACE reads, TCRdb called clonotypes with MiXCR, one entry per CDR3 protein. The sample records over 950,000 distinct CDR3 sequences, approximately 38% being singletons. This entry comes from a study of blood T cells in healthy people across ages. Study overall: Researchers report that template switching captured about one barcoded beta molecule per two T cells. Study outcomes and limitations: TCR beta diversity was tightly associated with the proportion of naive T cells.

The chain employs TRBV12-3 or TRBV12-4 and TRBJ1-2, with D possibly TRBD1 on 5 matching bases. Input material: blood. The receptor was isolated from a man aged 18 to 35 in good health. As DNA, the CDR3 is TGTGCCAGCAGTTCCAGGGCGGTAAGGTATGGCTACACCTTC. Protein sequence: CASSSRAVRYGYTF.